This T cell receptor (beta chain) was sequenced for a study of vaccination and CD4 T cells after COVID-19 (dated by TCRdb to between 2021 and 2023). In the study overall: SARS-CoV-2 positivity had been established in the convalescent patients by nasal swab PCR, and mild disease was recorded in under ten of these patients and severe disease in one. Post-vaccine blood samples were taken a median of about 70 days after the second vaccine dose, with a range of roughly 13 to 250 days. Participants received two doses of either the Pfizer-BioNTech BNT162b2 vaccine (n=8) or the Moderna mRNA-1273 vaccine (n=2). Post-COVID blood samples were collected from convalescent patients a median of around 96 days after diagnosis, with a range of roughly 35 to 170 days. The cultures were stimulated with overlapping spike peptide pools from SARS-CoV-2 and from the common cold coronaviruses HCoV-NL63, HCoV-OC43 and HCoV-229E. The convalescent cohort comprised six males and four females, including two Hispanic individuals, seven Caucasians, two Asians and one multiracial person. Control cultures received a CEFX viral epitope pool as the positive control, an HIV-1 Nef peptide pool as the negative control, or no peptide. The spike-specific CD4+ TCR repertoire was compared before and after mRNA vaccination in 10 COVID-19 convalescent patients and a handful of infection-naive healthy vaccine recipients.

Reading the label with the study, this specimen's treatment or condition is: approximately 9-day PBMC culture with coronavirus spike peptide pools or control peptides (ViraFEST assay). The ViraFEST assay was used in the study, in which antigen-specific T cells were expanded with peptide pools and expanded clonotypes were subsequently identified by TCR sequencing. Positive SARS-CoV-2 PCR tests in the convalescent patients dated from March to December 2020, before Alpha, Beta and Delta variants emerged in the United States. PBMCs were cultured at approximately 2.1 million per well in IMDM supplemented with approximately 4.7% human AB serum and about 9.6 IU/ml IL-2, with approximately 10 ug/ml peptide pools added. On days 3 and 7, half of the culture medium was replaced with fresh IL-2-containing medium. CD4+ T cells were isolated after approximately eleven days of culture through negative selection using the EasySep CD4+ T cell isolation kit. Ficoll-Paque Plus gradient centrifugation was used to isolate PBMCs from whole blood, and the isolated PBMCs were then either used fresh or cryopreserved at -140C. In general, triplicate wells were set up for every culture condition.

Library prep was done by PCR. At the Johns Hopkins FTIC core, DNA from the cultured CD4+ T cells underwent TCR sequencing with the Oncomine TCR Beta short-read assay. The QIAamp micro DNA kit was used to extract genomic DNA from the cultured CD4+ T cells. Oncomine TCR Beta libraries from cultured CD4+ T cells were pooled with unique dual indexes and sequenced on an Illumina iSeq 100. The authors' analysis ran thus. Non-productive sequences were removed, and CDR3s not starting with C, not ending with F or W, or shorter than 7 amino acids were discarded. Antigen-specific clonotypes were identified with the MANAFEST web application by comparing peptide-stimulated wells with reference and other culture wells. To be called positive, a clone needed an FDR below 0.05, an odds ratio above 5, and a productive frequency above 0.1% in at least two of three replicate wells. A clonotype was classed as cross-reactive if the clonotype showed significant expansion both in SARS-CoV-2 spike wells and in at least one common cold coronavirus spike condition. CDR3 homology was assessed with Levenshtein distances (stringdist) and unrooted phylogenetic trees (ape) in R version 3.6.1. The public reads were reanalyzed by TCRdb: fastp trimming at Q25, MiXCR alignment, in-frame beta chains only. Each CDR3 protein appears once, grouped with its most common genes and DNA. The V and J calls follow TCRdb's processing rather than the paper's. The sample has approximately 17,000 distinct CDR3 sequences on record, 50% of them singletons. The top ten constitute roughly 6.2% of the sample.

Broader findings and caveats from the paper: In convalescent patients, nearly all vaccine-specific clones (304 of 307) were found to be mono-reactive for SARS-CoV-2 spike rather than cross-reactive with common cold coronaviruses. Although the median number of SARS-CoV-2-reactive clonotypes went up from more than 20 after infection to 38 after vaccination, the increase was not significant. Only a relatively small number of convalescent patients were included in the study, and early timepoints following natural infection were not analyzed. In convalescent patients, a median around 86% of post-vaccine SARS-CoV-2-reactive clones were detected only after vaccination, suggesting vaccine-specific priming.

Measured from the cysteine to the phenylalanine, the CDR3 is 14 residues long. Only CDR3 DNA is held: 42 bases, read in frame from base 1. Germline trimming amounts to 2 bases on V and 7 bases on J, with 1 as the count of junction bases outside the gene matches. Taken from the germline V gene, the CDR1 and CDR2 loops are SGHTA and FQGNSA. Concerning this clonotype: Its antigen target is currently unknown. No much larger clonotype is one base removed from it; base qualities were not supplied.

The V and J segments used are TRBV7-2 and TRBJ2-1, with 11 bases in between that match TRBD2. The clonotype comes from a human donor who had recovered from COVID-19. Sequences were obtained from CD4+ T cells from blood, cultured in vitro. The nucleotide sequence reads TGTGCCAGCAGCTTACTAGCGGGAGGTAATGAGCAGTTCTTC. Its translation is CASSLLAGGNEQFF.